This note documents a single T cell receptor beta chain sequence. Its antigen is currently unknown. In the source study's methods: ImmunoSEQ gave junction-only sequences without quality scores, so filtering differed. Data came from immunoSEQ multiplex PCR; TCRdb stores just in-frame clones and leaves some out. V and J calls and clone size are given by that table; D and trimming were obtained from the DNA. The sample lists about 1 million clones; 60% to 80% were seen once. The sample comes from a study of shared clonotypes between healthy human individuals. Findings and limits, study-wide: Of the naive CD4 clonotypes, around 4.9% were shared across a handful of donors.

CDR3 length: 15 amino acids. Germline CDR1 and CDR2: MNHEY and SVGAGI. Trimming removed 6 bases at V and 2 bases at J, with 15 bases between. The donor population consisted of healthy HIV-negative adults with no recent acute infections or vaccinations. Partitioning of CD4+ cells yielded a CD45RA+ naive subset and a CD45RA-negative memory subset. This rearrangement joins TRBV6-5 to TRBJ2-3; D not certain. The clonotype was recovered from a man younger than 30 in good health. The sequenced sample was memory CD4+ T cells sorted from blood. The subset here: CD45RA-negative fraction. This CDR3 is CASRVLRRDTDTQYF. CDR3 nucleotide sequence: TGTGCCAGCAGGGTCCTAAGACGAGACACAGATACGCAGTATTTT.